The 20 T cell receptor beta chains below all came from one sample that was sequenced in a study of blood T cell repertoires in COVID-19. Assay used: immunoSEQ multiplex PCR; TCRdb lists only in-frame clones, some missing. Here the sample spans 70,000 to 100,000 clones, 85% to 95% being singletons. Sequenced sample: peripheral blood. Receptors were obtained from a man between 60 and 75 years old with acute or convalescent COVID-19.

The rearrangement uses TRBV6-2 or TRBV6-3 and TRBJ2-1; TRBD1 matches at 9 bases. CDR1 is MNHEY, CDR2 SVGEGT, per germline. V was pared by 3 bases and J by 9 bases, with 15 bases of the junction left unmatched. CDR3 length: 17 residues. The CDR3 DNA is TGTGCCAGCAGTTATTCCCTGTGGGACAGGGTAAGGAGTGAGCAGTTCTTC. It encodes CASSYSLWDRVRSEQFF.

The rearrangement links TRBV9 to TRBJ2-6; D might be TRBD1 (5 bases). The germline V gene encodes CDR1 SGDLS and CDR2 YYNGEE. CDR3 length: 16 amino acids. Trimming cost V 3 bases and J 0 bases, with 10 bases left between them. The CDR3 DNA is TGTGCCAGCAGCGCAGGGCAGAGCTCTGGGGCCAACGTCCTGACTTTC. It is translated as CASSAGQSSGANVLTF.

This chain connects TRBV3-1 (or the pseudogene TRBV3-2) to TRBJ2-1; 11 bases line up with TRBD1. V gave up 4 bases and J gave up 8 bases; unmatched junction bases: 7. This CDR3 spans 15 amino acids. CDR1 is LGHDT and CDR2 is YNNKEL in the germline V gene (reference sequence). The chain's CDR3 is CASSPRTGGIYEQFF. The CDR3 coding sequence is TGTGCCAGCAGCCCGAGGACAGGGGGCATATATGAGCAGTTCTTC.

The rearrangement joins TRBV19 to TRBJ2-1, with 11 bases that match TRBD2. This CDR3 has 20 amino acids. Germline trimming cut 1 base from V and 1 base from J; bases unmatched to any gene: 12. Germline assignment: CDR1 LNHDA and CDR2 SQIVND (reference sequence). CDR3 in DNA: TGTGCCAGTAGTATAGCGGGACTAGCGGACTACCTAAGTTCCTACAATGAGCAGTTCTTC. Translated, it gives CASSIAGLADYLSSYNEQFF. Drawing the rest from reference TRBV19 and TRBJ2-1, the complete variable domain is DGGITQSPKYLFRKEGQNVTLSCEQNLNHDAMYWYRQDPGQGLRLIYYSQIVNDFQKGDIAEGYSVSREKKESFPLTVTSAQKNPTAFYLCASSIAGLADYLSSYNEQFFGPGTRLTVL.

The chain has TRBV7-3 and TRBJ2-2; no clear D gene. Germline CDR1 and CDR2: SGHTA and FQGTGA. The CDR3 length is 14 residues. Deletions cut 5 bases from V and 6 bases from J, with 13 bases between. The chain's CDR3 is CASSQSLLSGELFF. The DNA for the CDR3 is TGTGCCAGCAGCCAGTCTCTGTTGTCCGGGGAGCTGTTTTTT.

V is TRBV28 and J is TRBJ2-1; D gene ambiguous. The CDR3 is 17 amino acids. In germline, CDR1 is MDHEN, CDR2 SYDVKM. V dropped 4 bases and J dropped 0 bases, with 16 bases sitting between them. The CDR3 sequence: CASSYRTGEISYNEQFF. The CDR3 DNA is TGTGCCAGCAGTTACCGAACCGGAGAGATCTCCTACAATGAGCAGTTCTTC.

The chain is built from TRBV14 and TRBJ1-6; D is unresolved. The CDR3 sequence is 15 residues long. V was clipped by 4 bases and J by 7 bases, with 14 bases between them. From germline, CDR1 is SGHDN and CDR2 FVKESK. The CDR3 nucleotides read TGTGCCAGCAGCCGCCGACCGGGTTGGAATTCACCCCTCCACTTT. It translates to CASSRRPGWNSPLHF.

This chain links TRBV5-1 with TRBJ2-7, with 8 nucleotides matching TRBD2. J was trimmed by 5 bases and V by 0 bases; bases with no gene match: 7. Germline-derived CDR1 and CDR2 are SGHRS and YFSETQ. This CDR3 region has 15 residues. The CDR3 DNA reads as TGCGCCAGCAGCTTGGCGGGGGGGCGGCTGAACGAGCAGTACTTC. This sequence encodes CASSLAGGRLNEQYF.

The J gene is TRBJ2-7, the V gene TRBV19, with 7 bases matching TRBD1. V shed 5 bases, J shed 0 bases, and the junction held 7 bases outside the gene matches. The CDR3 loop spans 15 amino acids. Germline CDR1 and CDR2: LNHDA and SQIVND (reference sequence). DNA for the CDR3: TGTGCCAGTAGTGCCATCCGGGACAGCTCCTACGAGCAGTACTTC. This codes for CASSAIRDSSYEQYF.

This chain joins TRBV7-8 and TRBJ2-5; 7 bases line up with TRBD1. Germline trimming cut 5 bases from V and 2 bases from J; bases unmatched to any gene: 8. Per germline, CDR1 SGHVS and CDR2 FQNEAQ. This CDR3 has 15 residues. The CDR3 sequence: CASSHPDRPQETQYF. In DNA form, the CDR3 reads TGTGCCAGCAGCCACCCGGACAGGCCTCAAGAGACCCAGTACTTC.

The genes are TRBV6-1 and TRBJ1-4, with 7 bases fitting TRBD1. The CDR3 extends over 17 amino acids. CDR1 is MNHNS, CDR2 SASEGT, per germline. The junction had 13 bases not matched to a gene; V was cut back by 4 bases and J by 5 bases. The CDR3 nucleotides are TGTGCCAGCAGTGGCCGCTCCGGGACAGCTGAGAATGAAAAACTGTTTTTT. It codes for CASSGRSGTAENEKLFF.

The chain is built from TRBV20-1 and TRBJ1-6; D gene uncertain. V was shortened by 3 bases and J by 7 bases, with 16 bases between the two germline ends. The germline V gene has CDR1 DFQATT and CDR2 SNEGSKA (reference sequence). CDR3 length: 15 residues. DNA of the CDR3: TGCAGTGCTAGTCCCAACGGGATCCCCAATTCACCCCTCCACTTT. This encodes CSASPNGIPNSPLHF.

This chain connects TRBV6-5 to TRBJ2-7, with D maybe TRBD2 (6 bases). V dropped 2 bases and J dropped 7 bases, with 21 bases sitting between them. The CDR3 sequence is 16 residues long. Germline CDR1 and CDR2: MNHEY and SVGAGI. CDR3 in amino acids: CASSYGLAREVQEQYF. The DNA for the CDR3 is TGTGCCAGCAGTTACGGGCTAGCGAGGGAGGTGCAAGAGCAGTACTTC.

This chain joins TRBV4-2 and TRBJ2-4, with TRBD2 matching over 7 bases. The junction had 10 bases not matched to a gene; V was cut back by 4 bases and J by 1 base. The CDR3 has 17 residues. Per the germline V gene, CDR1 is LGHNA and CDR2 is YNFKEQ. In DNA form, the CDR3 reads TGTGCCAGCAGCCTGCAGGGAGGGTCCCCGGCCAAAAACATTCAGTACTTC. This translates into CASSLQGGSPAKNIQYF.

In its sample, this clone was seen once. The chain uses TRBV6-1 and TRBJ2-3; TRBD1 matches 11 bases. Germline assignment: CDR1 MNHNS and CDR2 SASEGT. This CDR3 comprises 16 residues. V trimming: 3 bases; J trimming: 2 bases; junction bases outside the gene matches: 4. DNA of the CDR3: TGTGCCAGCAGTGATGGACAGGGGGCCCCCACAGATACGCAGTATTTT. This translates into CASSDGQGAPTDTQYF.

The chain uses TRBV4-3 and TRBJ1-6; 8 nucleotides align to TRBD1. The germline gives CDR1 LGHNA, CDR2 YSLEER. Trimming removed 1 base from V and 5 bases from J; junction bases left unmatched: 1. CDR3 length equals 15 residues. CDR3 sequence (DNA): TGCGCCAGCAGCCAAGCGGACAGGGATAATTCACCCCTCCACTTT. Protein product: CASSQADRDNSPLHF.

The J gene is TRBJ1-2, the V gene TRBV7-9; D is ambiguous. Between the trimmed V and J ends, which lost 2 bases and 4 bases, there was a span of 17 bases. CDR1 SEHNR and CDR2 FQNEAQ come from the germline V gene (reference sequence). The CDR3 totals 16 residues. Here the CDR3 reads CASSLSSGTPPYGYTF. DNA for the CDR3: TGTGCCAGCAGCTTATCGTCTGGCACGCCGCCCTATGGCTACACCTTC.

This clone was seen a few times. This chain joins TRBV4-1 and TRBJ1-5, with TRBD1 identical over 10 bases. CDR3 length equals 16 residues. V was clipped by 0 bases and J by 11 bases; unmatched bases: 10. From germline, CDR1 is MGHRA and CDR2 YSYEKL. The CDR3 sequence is CASSQETGQGGRAQHF. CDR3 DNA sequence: TGCGCCAGCAGCCAAGAAACAGGACAGGGGGGAAGGGCCCAGCATTTT.

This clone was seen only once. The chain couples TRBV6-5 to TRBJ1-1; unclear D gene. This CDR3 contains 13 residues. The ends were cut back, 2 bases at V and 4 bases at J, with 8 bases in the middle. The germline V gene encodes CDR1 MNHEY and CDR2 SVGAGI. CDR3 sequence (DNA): TGTGCCAGCAGTTACGGGGAGGCCACTGAAGCTTTCTTT. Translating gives CASSYGEATEAFF.

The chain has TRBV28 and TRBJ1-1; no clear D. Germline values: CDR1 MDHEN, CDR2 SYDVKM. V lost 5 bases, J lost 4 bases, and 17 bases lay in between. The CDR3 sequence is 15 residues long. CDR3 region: CASSPPLASGTEAFF. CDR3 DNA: TGTGCCAGCAGTCCCCCTCTGGCCTCGGGCACTGAAGCTTTCTTT.